Sequencing of this TCR beta chain was carried out in a study of immune characterization of retroperitoneal liposarcoma. MiXCR was run by TCRdb on the PCR reads, yielding one entry per CDR3 protein. The repertoire holds under 13,000 distinct CDR3 sequences, with around a quarter as singletons. Unmatched junction bases numbered 13, after V lost 11 bases and J lost 1 base. The length of the CDR3 is 16 residues. The chain recombines TRBV12-3 or TRBV12-4 with TRBJ2-4; 8 bases align to TRBD2. The source of this sequence is a male donor with retroperitoneal liposarcoma. Sequencing used tumor tissue. The CDR3 sequence is CAGGVAGTVAKNIQYF. DNA for the CDR3: TGTGCCGGGGGGGTAGCGGGGACCGTCGCCAAAAACATTCAGTACTTC.